Shown below are 14 T cell receptor beta chains from a single sample sequenced in a study of blood T cell repertoires in COVID-19. Here immunoSEQ multiplex PCR was the method, and the copy in TCRdb shows in-frame clones only, minus some. The data hold about 440,000 clones, with 90% observed a single time. Sequenced material: PBMCs or T cells enriched from blood (not recorded which). All receptors come from a young man who had recovered from COVID-19.

The chain joins TRBV7-9 to TRBJ1-6, with a tentative D call TRBD1 (5 bases). Germline V gives CDR1 SEHNR, CDR2 FQNEAQ (reference sequence). Trimming pared 1 base from V and 10 bases from J, leaving 8 bases between. The CDR3 length is 13 residues. The CDR3 is CASSLEGFSPLHF. DNA for the CDR3: TGTGCCAGCAGCTTAGAGGGGTTCTCACCCCTCCACTTT.

Only a few counts were recorded for this clone. The gene calls are TRBV28 and TRBJ1-5; unclear D gene. CDR1 and CDR2 from the germline V gene are MDHEN and SYDVKM. The CDR3 consists of 14 residues. Trimming pared 6 bases from V and 4 bases from J, leaving 13 bases between. DNA of the CDR3: TGTGCCAGCAGCCCCCCCAAGGAGAATCAGCCCCAGCATTTT. This encodes CASSPPKENQPQHF.

V is TRBV3-1 (or the pseudogene TRBV3-2) and J is TRBJ1-6; D may be TRBD1 (6 bases). Germline CDR1 and CDR2: LGHDT and YNNKEL (reference sequence). CDR3 size: 15 residues. Trimming pared 3 bases from V and 10 bases from J, leaving 16 bases between. The CDR3 nucleotides read TGTGCCAGCAGCCAGTGGGGGCAAGGGGAATCACCCCTCCACTTT. Translated, it gives CASSQWGQGESPLHF.

The chain is built from TRBV2 and TRBJ1-5; weak D call: TRBD1 (6 bases). This CDR3 has 13 amino acids. Germline V lookup: CDR1 SNHLY, CDR2 FYNNEI. Trimming removed 7 bases at V and 6 bases at J, with 13 bases between. CDR3 bases: TGTGCCAGCACGCGACAGGATGGTCAGCCCCAGCATTTT. It specifies CASTRQDGQPQHF.

The chain joins TRBV5-1 to TRBJ2-1; 7 positions agree with TRBD2. This CDR3 has 13 amino acids. CDR1 and CDR2 from the germline V gene are SGHRS and YFSETQ. V trimming: 1 base; J trimming: 9 bases; junction bases outside the gene matches: 4. Written as DNA, the CDR3 is TGCGCCAGCAGCTTGACTAGCGTCGGTGAGCAGTTCTTC. This gives the protein CASSLTSVGEQFF.

The chain employs TRBV4-1 and TRBJ1-2, with a tentative D call TRBD1 (5 bases). This CDR3 comprises 19 residues. Germline assignment: CDR1 MGHRA and CDR2 YSYEKL. V lost 1 base, J lost 4 bases, and 25 bases lay in between. CDR3: CASSQGALVAGRGSYGYTF. DNA for the CDR3: TGCGCCAGCAGCCAAGGGGCCCTAGTGGCAGGGAGGGGCTCCTATGGCTACACCTTC.

J is TRBJ2-5 and V is TRBV9, with D maybe TRBD2 (6 bases). The CDR3 spans 15 residues. The V gene's germline CDR1 is SGDLS and CDR2 YYNGEE. The germline V and J ends were trimmed by 4 bases and 5 bases, with 18 bases remaining between them. CDR3 coding DNA: TGTGCCAGCAGCATTAAATGGGGCGGAGGGGAGACCCAGTACTTC. This encodes CASSIKWGGGETQYF.

The chain combines TRBV9 with TRBJ1-2; perhaps TRBD1 as D (6 bases). The CDR3 runs 14 residues. V lost 6 bases to trimming and J lost 3 bases, with 15 bases between them. In germline, CDR1 is SGDLS, CDR2 YYNGEE. The CDR3 sequence is CASTPRGGDYGYTF. As DNA, the CDR3 is TGTGCCAGCACTCCAAGAGGGGGGGACTATGGCTACACCTTC.

The chain employs TRBV9 and TRBJ2-1; TRBD2 matches 12 bases. CDR1 SGDLS and CDR2 YYNGEE come from the germline V gene. This CDR3 is 18 amino acids long. The ends lost 3 bases at V and 0 bases at J; junction bases unmatched: 7. In nucleotides, the CDR3 is TGTGCCAGCAGCGAGCGGACTAGCGGGACTCCCTCCTACAATGAGCAGTTCTTC. It yields the protein CASSERTSGTPSYNEQFF.

The table lists this clone with a few counts. The chain joins TRBV7-9 to TRBJ2-5; TRBD2 is a possible D gene (6 bases). Between the trimmed V and J ends, which lost 1 base and 0 bases, there was a span of 6 bases. The CDR3 is made up of 14 amino acids. CDR1 and CDR2 from the germline V gene are SEHNR and FQNEAQ (reference sequence). The CDR3 loop reads CASSLGGDQETQYF. The CDR3 coding sequence is TGTGCCAGCAGCTTAGGGGGGGACCAAGAGACCCAGTACTTC.

A single count supports this clone. The chain joins TRBV4-2 to TRBJ2-3; the D gene is possibly TRBD1 (5 bases). This CDR3 region has 16 residues. Germline-derived CDR1 and CDR2 are LGHNA and YNFKEQ. V shed 4 bases and J shed 0 bases, with 14 bases lying between them. CDR3 region: CASSPLIRASTDTQYF. Written as DNA, the CDR3 is TGTGCCAGCAGCCCCCTCATCAGGGCTAGCACAGATACGCAGTATTTT.

This sequence joins TRBV11-2 and TRBJ1-6, with D unclear. Germline values: CDR1 SGHAT, CDR2 FQNNGV. V was cut by 2 bases and J by 3 bases, with 11 bases left in between. This CDR3 has 16 residues. The CDR3 sequence: CASSLTNTVYNSPLHF. CDR3 bases: TGTGCCAGCAGCTTAACAAATACAGTCTATAATTCACCCCTCCACTTT. The full variable domain, with the rest looked up from reference TRBV11-2 and TRBJ1-6, is EAGVAQSPRYKIIEKRQSVAFWCNPISGHATLYWYQQILGQGPKLLIQFQNNGVVDDSQLPKDRFSAERLKGVDSTLKIQPAKLEDSAVYLCASSLTNTVYNSPLHFGNGTRLTVT.

This chain links TRBV28 with TRBJ2-1; 11 bases match TRBD2. V shed 3 bases and J 4 bases; nucleotides not matched to a gene: 23. CDR1 and CDR2 from the germline V gene are MDHEN and SYDVKM. This CDR3 spans 22 amino acids. CDR3 coding DNA: TGTGCCAGCAGTTTGGGAACAGCGAAAACTCCTAGCGGGAGGACCCCTTACAATGAGCAGTTCTTC. Translating gives CASSLGTAKTPSGRTPYNEQFF.

The gene calls are TRBV29-1 and TRBJ2-7, with TRBD2 matching over 7 bases. The J segment lost 3 bases and the V segment lost 6 bases, leaving 11 bases of the junction unmatched. The CDR3 is made up of 14 amino acids. CDR1 and CDR2 (germline): SQVTM, ANQGSEA. The CDR3 sequence: CSVDLVGGDYEQYF. The CDR3, as DNA: TGCAGCGTCGACCTCGTGGGGGGGGACTACGAGCAGTACTTC.